The rows below give T cell receptor beta chains drawn from one sample of a study of blood T cell repertoires in COVID-19. Assay: immunoSEQ multiplex PCR; the TCRdb copy retains only in-frame clones and omits some. The sample contains 65,000 to 95,000 clones, about four fifths of which appear only once. Sequenced: peripheral blood. Receptor source: a woman between 35 and 50 years old with active or convalescent COVID-19. CDR3s include the opening cysteine and the closing phenylalanine or tryptophan. D genes are given only for firm matches.

v_gene: TRBV6-5; d_gene: NA; j_gene: TRBJ2-7; CDR3aa: CASLPRQGMFYEQYF
v_gene: TRBV28; d_gene: NA; j_gene: TRBJ1-6; CDR3aa: CASSPTFTGNAYNSPLHF
v_gene: TRBV7-9; d_gene: TRBD2; j_gene: TRBJ2-3; CDR3aa: CASKGLQITDTQYF
v_gene: TRBV6-5; d_gene: TRBD2; j_gene: TRBJ2-2; CDR3aa: CASSLLAGSGELFF
v_gene: TRBV6-5; d_gene: NA; j_gene: TRBJ1-2; CDR3aa: CASSYSNKGRGYGYTF
v_gene: TRBV13; d_gene: TRBD2; j_gene: TRBJ2-2; CDR3aa: CASSPGTSGVGELFF
v_gene: TRBV20-1; d_gene: NA; j_gene: TRBJ2-3; CDR3aa: CSAPTGYTQYF
v_gene: TRBV7-5; d_gene: NA; j_gene: TRBJ2-1; CDR3aa: CVRSLRKRSSYNEQFF
v_gene: TRBV24-1; d_gene: NA; j_gene: TRBJ2-1; CDR3aa: CATSDPTGGGKSSYNEQFF
v_gene: TRBV6-5; d_gene: NA; j_gene: TRBJ2-7; CDR3aa: CASSYGGTVYEQYF
v_gene: TRBV2; d_gene: NA; j_gene: TRBJ1-1; CDR3aa: CASSGFQGNTEAFF
v_gene: TRBV6-2/TRBV6-3; d_gene: NA; j_gene: TRBJ1-2; CDR3aa: CASSYGSGSLYGYTF
v_gene: TRBV7-2; d_gene: TRBD1; j_gene: TRBJ2-7; CDR3aa: CASRSGTGSYEQYF
v_gene: TRBV29-1; d_gene: TRBD1; j_gene: TRBJ1-1; CDR3aa: CSVKTGENTEAFF
v_gene: TRBV28; d_gene: NA; j_gene: TRBJ2-2; CDR3aa: CASSFSTGINTGELFF
v_gene: TRBV7-2; d_gene: TRBD1; j_gene: TRBJ2-3; CDR3aa: CASSFRGTATDTQYF
v_gene: TRBV5-1; d_gene: TRBD1; j_gene: TRBJ1-6; CDR3aa: CASSPRDRASPLHF
v_gene: TRBV4-2; d_gene: NA; j_gene: TRBJ2-2; CDR3aa: CASSQDQGTNTGELFF
v_gene: TRBV6-5; d_gene: NA; j_gene: TRBJ1-1; CDR3aa: CASRARNTEAFF
v_gene: TRBV2; d_gene: NA; j_gene: TRBJ1-2; CDR3aa: CASSVSEVYGYTF
v_gene: TRBV11-1; d_gene: NA; j_gene: TRBJ1-1; CDR3aa: CASSLHRNTEAFF
v_gene: TRBV6-5; d_gene: TRBD1; j_gene: TRBJ2-7; CDR3aa: CASRPGTGADEQYF
v_gene: TRBV12-3/TRBV12-4; d_gene: NA; j_gene: TRBJ2-7; CDR3aa: CASSRGSEQYF
v_gene: TRBV24-1; d_gene: TRBD2; j_gene: TRBJ2-1; CDR3aa: CATSDLGLAGNNEQFF
v_gene: TRBV10-3; d_gene: TRBD1; j_gene: TRBJ1-6; CDR3aa: CAISEPGTGNNSPLHF
v_gene: TRBV10-3; d_gene: TRBD2; j_gene: TRBJ2-7; CDR3aa: CAISGTSGTGSPPYEQYF
v_gene: TRBV28; d_gene: TRBD2; j_gene: TRBJ2-1; CDR3aa: CATQGGLGTYNEQFF
v_gene: TRBV12-5; d_gene: TRBD2; j_gene: TRBJ2-1; CDR3aa: CASGLSTHSPGTTTLNEQFF
v_gene: TRBV4-2; d_gene: NA; j_gene: TRBJ2-7; CDR3aa: CASSGGLSYEQYF
v_gene: TRBV27; d_gene: NA; j_gene: TRBJ1-6; CDR3aa: CASSLSQAQSLHF
v_gene: TRBV29-1; d_gene: NA; j_gene: TRBJ1-2; CDR3aa: CSVPGGPRDGGYTF
v_gene: TRBV6-5; d_gene: TRBD1; j_gene: TRBJ2-7; CDR3aa: CASSYYWGQSSALRF
v_gene: TRBV5-6; d_gene: NA; j_gene: TRBJ1-5; CDR3aa: CASSSRLGDQPQHF
v_gene: TRBV6-2/TRBV6-3; d_gene: TRBD1; j_gene: TRBJ1-5; CDR3aa: CASSHRGEGNQPQHF
v_gene: TRBV4-2; d_gene: NA; j_gene: TRBJ2-7; CDR3aa: CASSQDAGQNYEQYF
v_gene: TRBV18; d_gene: NA; j_gene: TRBJ1-1; CDR3aa: CASSPWDTGNTEAFF
v_gene: TRBV7-2; d_gene: TRBD2; j_gene: TRBJ2-7; CDR3aa: CASSPNAGGVYEQYF
v_gene: TRBV21-1; d_gene: NA; j_gene: TRBJ1-1; CDR3aa: CASSRGQGDEAFF
v_gene: TRBV7-3; d_gene: TRBD2; j_gene: TRBJ2-3; CDR3aa: CASIVLPLAGGNGDTQYF
v_gene: TRBV10-3; d_gene: NA; j_gene: TRBJ1-2; CDR3aa: CAMGGGNQHGYTF
v_gene: TRBV7-9; d_gene: NA; j_gene: TRBJ2-3; CDR3aa: CASSLVTTDTQYF
v_gene: TRBV5-1; d_gene: NA; j_gene: TRBJ2-3; CDR3aa: CASSLEGGLSTDTQYF
v_gene: TRBV5-1; d_gene: NA; j_gene: TRBJ2-3; CDR3aa: CASSLAGGFDTDTQYF
v_gene: TRBV18; d_gene: NA; j_gene: TRBJ1-2; CDR3aa: CASSPGQDRGYTF
v_gene: TRBV27; d_gene: TRBD1; j_gene: TRBJ2-5; CDR3aa: CASSRRSRDRGQETQYF
v_gene: TRBV5-4; d_gene: TRBD2; j_gene: TRBJ2-3; CDR3aa: CASSGGGLAGLTDTQYF
v_gene: TRBV29-1; d_gene: TRBD2; j_gene: TRBJ2-1; CDR3aa: CSVEGLQETSGEHSYNEQFF
v_gene: TRBV28; d_gene: TRBD1; j_gene: TRBJ1-2; CDR3aa: CASSGTGVYGYTF